The 8 T cell receptor beta chains listed next were all sequenced from one sample in a study of blood T cell repertoires in COVID-19. Here immunoSEQ multiplex PCR was the method, and the copy in TCRdb shows in-frame clones only, minus some. This sample has tens of thousands of clones, with about 90% found just once. The sequenced sample was peripheral blood. The receptors originated from a man in his fifties or sixties with COVID-19, enrolled during active disease.

The chain recombines TRBV11-2 with TRBJ1-2; D unresolved. The CDR3 length is 14 residues. Deletions cut 5 bases from V and 5 bases from J, with 15 bases between. Germline CDR1 reads SGHAT; CDR2 reads FQNNGV. The CDR3 DNA reads TGTGCCAGCAGCCCATCCGCCCAACTATATGGCTACACCTTC. Protein sequence: CASSPSAQLYGYTF.

V is TRBV27 and J is TRBJ2-2, with D maybe TRBD1 (6 bases). Trimming stripped 3 bases from V and 8 bases from J, with 7 bases between. This CDR3 region has 12 residues. CDR1 MNHEY and CDR2 SMNVEV come from the germline V gene (reference sequence). The CDR3: CASSFDRGELFF. Written as DNA, the CDR3 is TGTGCCAGCAGTTTCGACAGGGGGGAGCTGTTTTTT.

This sequence joins TRBV7-2 and TRBJ2-3; TRBD1 aligns across 9 bases. The CDR3 length is 15 residues. V was pared by 7 bases and J by 0 bases, with 5 bases of the junction left unmatched. Germline CDR1 SGHTA, CDR2 FQGNSA. The DNA for the CDR3 is TGTGCCAGCACCACAGGGGGCCGGAGCACAGATACGCAGTATTTT. Its translation: CASTTGGRSTDTQYF. Combining the CDR3 with reference TRBV7-2 and TRBJ2-3 gives the whole variable domain GAGVSQSPSNKVTEKGKDVELRCDPISGHTALYWYRQSLGQGLEFLIYFQGNSAPDKSGLPSDRFSAERTGGSVSTLTIQRTQQEDSAVYLCASTTGGRSTDTQYFGPGTRLTVL.

This chain connects TRBV3-1 (or the pseudogene TRBV3-2) to TRBJ2-7; perhaps TRBD2 as D (6 bases). Per the germline V gene, CDR1 is LGHDT and CDR2 is YNNKEL (reference sequence). V lost 8 bases and J 5 bases, leaving 10 bases between the germline ends. The CDR3 loop spans 11 amino acids. CDR3 nucleotide sequence: TGTGCCAGCCGAGGGAGGAACGAGCAGTACTTC. Protein sequence: CASRGRNEQYF.

J is TRBJ1-5 and V is TRBV24-1, with D possibly matching TRBD1 (6 bases). Germline V gene data show CDR1 as KGHDR and CDR2 as SFDVKD. The V end was cut by 3 bases, the J end by 2 bases, with 7 bases between. The CDR3 runs to 14 residues. In DNA form, the CDR3 reads TGTGCCACCAGTGATCGACAGGGCAATCAGCCCCAGCATTTT. Encoded protein: CATSDRQGNQPQHF.

The chain is built from TRBV27 and TRBJ1-6; D call uncertain. This CDR3 region has 15 residues. V dropped 0 bases and J dropped 8 bases, with 11 bases sitting between them. Germline-derived CDR1 and CDR2 are MNHEY and SMNVEV (reference sequence). This CDR3 is CASSLSYSPDSPLHF. The CDR3 DNA follows: TGTGCCAGCAGTTTATCGTACAGCCCCGATTCACCCCTCCACTTT.

The V call is TRBV5-5, the J call TRBJ2-5; no definite D call. Germline V gene data show CDR1 as SGHKS and CDR2 as YYEKEE (reference sequence). The V and J ends lost 4 bases and 0 bases respectively, with 7 bases between them. The CDR3 is made up of 13 amino acids. CDR3 nucleotides: TGTGCCAGCAGCCGACGGGACCAAGAGACCCAGTACTTC. Amino acid sequence: CASSRRDQETQYF.

This clone showed up just a few times. V is TRBV5-6 and J is TRBJ1-3; D uncertain. Germline values: CDR1 SGHDT, CDR2 YYEEEE. Deletions cut 4 bases from V and 0 bases from J, with 14 bases between. There are 16 residues in the CDR3. The CDR3 loop is CASSELDRSSGNTIYF. CDR3 nucleotides: TGTGCCAGCAGCGAATTAGACCGGAGCTCTGGAAACACCATATATTTT.